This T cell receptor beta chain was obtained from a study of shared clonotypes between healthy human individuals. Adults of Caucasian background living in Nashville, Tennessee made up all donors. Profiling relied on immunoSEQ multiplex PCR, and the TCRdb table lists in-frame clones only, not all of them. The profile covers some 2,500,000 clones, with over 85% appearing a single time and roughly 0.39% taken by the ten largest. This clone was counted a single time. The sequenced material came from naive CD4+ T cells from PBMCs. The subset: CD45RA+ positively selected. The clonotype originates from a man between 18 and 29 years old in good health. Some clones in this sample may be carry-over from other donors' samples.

For the CDR3, the DNA is TGTGCCAGCAGCTTAGTCCTCGACACCGGGGAGCTGTTTTTT. Protein product: CASSLVLDTGELFF. V is TRBV7-2 and J is TRBJ2-2; D call uncertain. CDR3 length equals 14 residues. Germline V gene data show CDR1 as SGHTA and CDR2 as FQGNSA. The V and J ends lost 1 base and 3 bases respectively, with 6 bases between them.